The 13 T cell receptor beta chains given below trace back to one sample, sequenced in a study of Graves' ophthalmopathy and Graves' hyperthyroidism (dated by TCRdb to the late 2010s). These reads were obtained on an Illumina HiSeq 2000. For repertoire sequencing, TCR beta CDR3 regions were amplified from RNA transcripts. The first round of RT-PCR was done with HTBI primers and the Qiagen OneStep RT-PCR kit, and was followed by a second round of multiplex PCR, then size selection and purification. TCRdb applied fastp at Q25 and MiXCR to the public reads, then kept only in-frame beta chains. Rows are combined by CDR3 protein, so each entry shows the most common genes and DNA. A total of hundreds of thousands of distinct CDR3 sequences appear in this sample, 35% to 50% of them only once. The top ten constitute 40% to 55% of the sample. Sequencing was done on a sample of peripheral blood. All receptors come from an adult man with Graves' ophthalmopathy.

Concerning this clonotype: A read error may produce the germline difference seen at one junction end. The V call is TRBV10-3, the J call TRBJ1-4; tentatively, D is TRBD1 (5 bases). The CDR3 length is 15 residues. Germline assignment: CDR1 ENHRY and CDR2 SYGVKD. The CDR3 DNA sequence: TGTGCCAGCAGTTTGGTTGGGGACGAGGATGAAAAACTGTTTTTT. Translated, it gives CASSLVGDEDEKLFF.

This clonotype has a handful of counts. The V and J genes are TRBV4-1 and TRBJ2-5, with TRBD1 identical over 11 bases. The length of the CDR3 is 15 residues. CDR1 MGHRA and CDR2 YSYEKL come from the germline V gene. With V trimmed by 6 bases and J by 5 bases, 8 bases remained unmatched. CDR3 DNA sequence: TGCGCCAGCAGTTCCGGGACAGGGGGTCTGGAGACCCAGTACTTC. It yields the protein CASSSGTGGLETQYF.

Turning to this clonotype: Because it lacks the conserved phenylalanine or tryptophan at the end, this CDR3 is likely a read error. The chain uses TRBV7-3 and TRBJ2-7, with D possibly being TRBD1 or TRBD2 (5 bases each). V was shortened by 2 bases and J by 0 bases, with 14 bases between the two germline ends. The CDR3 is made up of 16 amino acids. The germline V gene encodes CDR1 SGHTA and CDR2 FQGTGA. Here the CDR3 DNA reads TGTGCCAGCAGCTTAGCCGAGGGGATAGCCTCCTACGAGCAGTACCTC. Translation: CASSLAEGIASYEQYL.

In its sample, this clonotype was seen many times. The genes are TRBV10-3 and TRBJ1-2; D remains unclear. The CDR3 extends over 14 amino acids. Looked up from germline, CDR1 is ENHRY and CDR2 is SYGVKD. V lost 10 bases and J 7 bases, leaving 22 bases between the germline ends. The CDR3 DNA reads TGTGCCAGCACCCTATCGGCCTCTCGAGGTGGCTACACCTTC. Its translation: CASTLSASRGGYTF.

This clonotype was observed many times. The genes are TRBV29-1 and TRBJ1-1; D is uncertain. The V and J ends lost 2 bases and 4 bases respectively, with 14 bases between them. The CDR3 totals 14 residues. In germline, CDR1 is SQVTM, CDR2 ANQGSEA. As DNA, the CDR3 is TGCAGCGTTGAACGGGCAGCCTCGGGCACTGAAGCTTTCTTT. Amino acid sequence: CSVERAASGTEAFF.

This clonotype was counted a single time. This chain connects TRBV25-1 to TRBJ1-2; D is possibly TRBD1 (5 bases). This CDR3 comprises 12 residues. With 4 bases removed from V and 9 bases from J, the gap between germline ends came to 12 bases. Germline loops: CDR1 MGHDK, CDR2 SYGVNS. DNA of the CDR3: TGTGCCAGCAGTGGAAAGGGGTTGAGCTACACCTTC. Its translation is CASSGKGLSYTF.

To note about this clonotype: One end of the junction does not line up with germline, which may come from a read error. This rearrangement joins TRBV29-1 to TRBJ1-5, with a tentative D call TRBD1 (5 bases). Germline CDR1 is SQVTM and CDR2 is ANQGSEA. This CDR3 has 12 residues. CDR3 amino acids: CSVRDGNRPQHF. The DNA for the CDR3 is TGCAGCGTACGGGACGGTAATCGGCCCCAGCATTTT.

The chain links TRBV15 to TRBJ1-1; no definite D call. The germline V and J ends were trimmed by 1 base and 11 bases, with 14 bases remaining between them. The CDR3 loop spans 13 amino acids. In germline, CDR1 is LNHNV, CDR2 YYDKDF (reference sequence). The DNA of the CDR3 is TGTGCCACCAGCAGAGGTCGGGAGGGAACGGCTTTCTTT. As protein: CATSRGREGTAFF.

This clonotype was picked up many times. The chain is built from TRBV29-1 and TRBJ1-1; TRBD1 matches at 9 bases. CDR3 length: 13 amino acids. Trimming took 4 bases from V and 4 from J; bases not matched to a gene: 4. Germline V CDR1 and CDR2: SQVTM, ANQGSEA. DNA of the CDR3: TGCAGCGTTGGACAGGGGGTCGTCACTGAAGCTTTCTTT. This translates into CSVGQGVVTEAFF.

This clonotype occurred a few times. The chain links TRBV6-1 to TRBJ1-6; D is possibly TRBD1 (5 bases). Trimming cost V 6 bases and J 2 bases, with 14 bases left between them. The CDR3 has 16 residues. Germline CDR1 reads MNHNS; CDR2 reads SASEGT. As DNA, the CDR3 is TGTGCCAGCAGAATCGGGGGAGTAGCCTATAATTCACCCCTCCACTTT. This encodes CASRIGGVAYNSPLHF.

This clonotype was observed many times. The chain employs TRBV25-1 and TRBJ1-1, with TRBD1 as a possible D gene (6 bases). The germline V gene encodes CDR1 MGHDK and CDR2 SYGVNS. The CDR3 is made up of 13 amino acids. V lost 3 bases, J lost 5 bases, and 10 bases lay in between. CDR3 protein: CASSDKGVTEAFF. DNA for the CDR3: TGTGCCAGCAGTGATAAGGGGGTAACTGAAGCTTTCTTT.

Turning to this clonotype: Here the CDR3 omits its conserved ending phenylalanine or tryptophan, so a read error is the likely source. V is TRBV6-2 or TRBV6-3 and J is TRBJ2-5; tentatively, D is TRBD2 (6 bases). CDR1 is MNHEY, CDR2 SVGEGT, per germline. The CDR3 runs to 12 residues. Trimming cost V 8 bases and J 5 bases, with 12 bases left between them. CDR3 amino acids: CASHEGRETQYV. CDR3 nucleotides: TGTGCCAGCCACGAGGGGAGGGAGACCCAGTACGTC.

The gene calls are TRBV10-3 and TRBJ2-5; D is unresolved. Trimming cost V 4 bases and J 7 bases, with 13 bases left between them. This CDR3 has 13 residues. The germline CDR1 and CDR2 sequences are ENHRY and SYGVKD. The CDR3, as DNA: TGTGCCATCAGTGGTTCTGGGGAAGGGACCCAGTACTTC. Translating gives CAISGSGEGTQYF.